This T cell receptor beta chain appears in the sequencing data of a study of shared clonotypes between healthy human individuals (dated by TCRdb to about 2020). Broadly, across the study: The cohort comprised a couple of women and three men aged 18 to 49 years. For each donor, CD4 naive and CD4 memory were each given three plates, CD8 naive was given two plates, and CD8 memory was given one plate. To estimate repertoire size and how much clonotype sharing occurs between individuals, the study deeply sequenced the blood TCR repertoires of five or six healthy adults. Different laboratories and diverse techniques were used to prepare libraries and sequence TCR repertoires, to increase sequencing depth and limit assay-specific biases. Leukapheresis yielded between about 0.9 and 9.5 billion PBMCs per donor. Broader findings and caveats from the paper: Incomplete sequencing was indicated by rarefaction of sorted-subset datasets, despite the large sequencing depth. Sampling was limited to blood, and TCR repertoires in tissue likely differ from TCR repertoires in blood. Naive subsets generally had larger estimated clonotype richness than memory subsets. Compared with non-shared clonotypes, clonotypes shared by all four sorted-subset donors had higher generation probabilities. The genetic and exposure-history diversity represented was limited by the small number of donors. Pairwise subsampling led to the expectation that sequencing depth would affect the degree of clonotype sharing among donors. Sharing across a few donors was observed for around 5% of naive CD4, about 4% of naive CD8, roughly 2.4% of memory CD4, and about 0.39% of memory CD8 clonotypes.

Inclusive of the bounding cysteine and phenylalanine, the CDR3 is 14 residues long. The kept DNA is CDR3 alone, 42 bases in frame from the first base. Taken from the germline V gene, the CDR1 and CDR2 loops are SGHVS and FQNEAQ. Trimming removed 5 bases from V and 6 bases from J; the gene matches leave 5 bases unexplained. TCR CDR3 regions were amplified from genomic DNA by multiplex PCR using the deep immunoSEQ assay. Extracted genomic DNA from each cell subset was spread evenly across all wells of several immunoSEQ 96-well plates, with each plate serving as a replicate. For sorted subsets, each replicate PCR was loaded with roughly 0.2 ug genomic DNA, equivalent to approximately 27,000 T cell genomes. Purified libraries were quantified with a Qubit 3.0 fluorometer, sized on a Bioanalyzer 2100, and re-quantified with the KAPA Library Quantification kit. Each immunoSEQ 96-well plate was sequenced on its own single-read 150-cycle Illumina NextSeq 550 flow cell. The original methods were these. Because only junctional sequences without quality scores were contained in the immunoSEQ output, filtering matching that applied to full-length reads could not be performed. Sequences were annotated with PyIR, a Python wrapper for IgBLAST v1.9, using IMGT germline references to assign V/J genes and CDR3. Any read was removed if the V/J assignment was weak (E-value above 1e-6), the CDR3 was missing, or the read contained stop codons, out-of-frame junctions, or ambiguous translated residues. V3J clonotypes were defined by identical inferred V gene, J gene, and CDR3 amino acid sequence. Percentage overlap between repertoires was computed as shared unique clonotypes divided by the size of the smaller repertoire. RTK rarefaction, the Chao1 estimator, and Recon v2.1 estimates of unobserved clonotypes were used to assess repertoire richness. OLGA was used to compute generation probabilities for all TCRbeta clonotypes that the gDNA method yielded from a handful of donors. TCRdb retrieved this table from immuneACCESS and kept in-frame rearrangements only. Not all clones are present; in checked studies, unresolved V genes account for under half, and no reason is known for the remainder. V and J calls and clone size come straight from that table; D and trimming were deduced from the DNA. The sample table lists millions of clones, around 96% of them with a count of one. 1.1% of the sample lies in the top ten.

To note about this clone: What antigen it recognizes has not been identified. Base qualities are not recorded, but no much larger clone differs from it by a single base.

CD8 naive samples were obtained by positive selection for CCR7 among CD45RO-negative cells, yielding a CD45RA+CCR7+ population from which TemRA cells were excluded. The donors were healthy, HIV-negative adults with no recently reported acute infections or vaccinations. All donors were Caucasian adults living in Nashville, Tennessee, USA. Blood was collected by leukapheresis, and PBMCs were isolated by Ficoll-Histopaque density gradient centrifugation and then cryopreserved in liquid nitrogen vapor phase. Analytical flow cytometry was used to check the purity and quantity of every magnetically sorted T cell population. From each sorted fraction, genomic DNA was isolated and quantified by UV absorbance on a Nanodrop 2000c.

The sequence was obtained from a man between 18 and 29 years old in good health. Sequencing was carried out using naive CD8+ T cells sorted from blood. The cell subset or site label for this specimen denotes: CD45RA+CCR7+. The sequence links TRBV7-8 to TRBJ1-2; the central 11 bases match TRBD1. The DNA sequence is TGTGCCAGCAGCCTCCGGACAGGGGGCGATGGCTACACCTTC. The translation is CASSLRTGGDGYTF.